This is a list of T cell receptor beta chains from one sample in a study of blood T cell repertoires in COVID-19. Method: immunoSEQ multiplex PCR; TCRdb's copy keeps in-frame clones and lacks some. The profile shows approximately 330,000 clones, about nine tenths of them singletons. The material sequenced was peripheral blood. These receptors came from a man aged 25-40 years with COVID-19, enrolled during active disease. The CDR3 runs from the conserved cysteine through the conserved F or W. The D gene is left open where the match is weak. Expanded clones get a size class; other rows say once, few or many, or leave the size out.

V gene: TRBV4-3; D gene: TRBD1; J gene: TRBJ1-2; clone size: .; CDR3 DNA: TGCGCCAGCAGCAAAAGCGACAGGGAAGGATATGGCTACACCTTC; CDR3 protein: CASSKSDREGYGYTF
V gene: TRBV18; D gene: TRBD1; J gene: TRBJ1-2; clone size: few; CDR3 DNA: TGTGCCAGCTCACCTTCAACCTCAGGGGGCTCTGGCTACACCTTC; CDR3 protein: CASSPSTSGGSGYTF
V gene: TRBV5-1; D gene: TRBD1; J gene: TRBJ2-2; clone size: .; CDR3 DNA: TGCGCCAGCAGCTTGGGACGGACAGGGAGTGGCCGGGAGCTGTTTTTT; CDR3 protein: CASSLGRTGSGRELFF
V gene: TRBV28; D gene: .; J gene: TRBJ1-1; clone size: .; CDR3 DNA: TGTGCCAGCAGTCCCGGAGGGGGGGGGAGCACTGAAGCTTTCTTT; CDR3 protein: CASSPGGGGSTEAFF
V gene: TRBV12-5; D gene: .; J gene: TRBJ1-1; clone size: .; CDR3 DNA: TGTGCTAGTGGTCTCCGCCAAATGGACAAATGGGCTTTCTTT; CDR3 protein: CASGLRQMDKWAFF
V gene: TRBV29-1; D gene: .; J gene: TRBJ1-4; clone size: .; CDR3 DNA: TGCAGCGTTGTGTTGTGGGGAGTTAATGAAAAACTGTTTTTT; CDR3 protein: CSVVLWGVNEKLFF
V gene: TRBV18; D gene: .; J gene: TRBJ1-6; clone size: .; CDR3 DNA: TGTGCCAGCTCCCGGGGGAATTCACCCCTCCACTTT; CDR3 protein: CASSRGNSPLHF
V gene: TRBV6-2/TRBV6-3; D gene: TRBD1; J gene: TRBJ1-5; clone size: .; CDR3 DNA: TGTGCCAGCAGTAGTACAGGGGCCAATCAGCCCCAGCATTTT; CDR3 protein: CASSSTGANQPQHF
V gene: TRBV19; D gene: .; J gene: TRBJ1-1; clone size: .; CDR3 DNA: TGTGCCAGTAGTTTCCAAGGGACGGGAGACACTGAAGCTTTCTTT; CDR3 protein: CASSFQGTGDTEAFF
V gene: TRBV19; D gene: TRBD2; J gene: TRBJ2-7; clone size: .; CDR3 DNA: TGTGCCAGTAGCCTTAGCGGGAGGATCTACGAGCAGTACTTC; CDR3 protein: CASSLSGRIYEQYF
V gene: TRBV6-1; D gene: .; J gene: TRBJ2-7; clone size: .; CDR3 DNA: TGTGCCAGCAGTGAAGGAGGGTACGAGCAGTACTTC; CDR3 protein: CASSEGGYEQYF
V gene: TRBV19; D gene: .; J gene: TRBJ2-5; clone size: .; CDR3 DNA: TGTGCCAGCAGAGGGCTTCAAGAGACCCAGTACTTC; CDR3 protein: CASRGLQETQYF
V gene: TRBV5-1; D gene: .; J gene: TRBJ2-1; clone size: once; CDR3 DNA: TGCGCCAGCAGCTTGGAGGCAGGGGGGTGGAATGAGCAGTTCTTC; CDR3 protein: CASSLEAGGWNEQFF
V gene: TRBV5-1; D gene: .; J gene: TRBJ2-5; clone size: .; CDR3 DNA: TGCGCCAGCAGCTTGAAAGTCGGACTCCAAGAGACCCAGTACTTC; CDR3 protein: CASSLKVGLQETQYF
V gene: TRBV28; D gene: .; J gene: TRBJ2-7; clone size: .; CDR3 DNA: TGTGCCAGCAGTTTAGGTATTGGCTTATACGAGCAGTACTTC; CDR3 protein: CASSLGIGLYEQYF
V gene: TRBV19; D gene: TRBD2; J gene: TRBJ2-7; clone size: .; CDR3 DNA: TGTGCCAGTAGTAGAGCGGGGGTCTCCTACGAGCAGTACTTC; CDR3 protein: CASSRAGVSYEQYF
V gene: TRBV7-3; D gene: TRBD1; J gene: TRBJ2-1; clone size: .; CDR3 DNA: TGTGCCAGCAGCTTCGGGACAGGGGGCGAGGTCTCCTACAATGAGCAGTTCTTC; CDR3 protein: CASSFGTGGEVSYNEQFF
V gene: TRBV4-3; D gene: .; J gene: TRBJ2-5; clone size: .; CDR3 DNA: TGCGCCAGCAGCCAAGATTTGAGGGGGGAGACCCAGTACTTC; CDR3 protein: CASSQDLRGETQYF
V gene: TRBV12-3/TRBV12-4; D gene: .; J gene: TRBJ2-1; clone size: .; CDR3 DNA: TGTGCCAGCAGTTTAGGCGGTGAGCAGTTCTTC; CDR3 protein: CASSLGGEQFF
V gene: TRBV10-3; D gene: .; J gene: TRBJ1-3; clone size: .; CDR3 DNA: TGTGCCATCAGTCGTCAGGGATCCGGAAACACCATATATTTT; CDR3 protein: CAISRQGSGNTIYF
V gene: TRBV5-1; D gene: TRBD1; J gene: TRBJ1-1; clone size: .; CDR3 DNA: TGCGCCAGCAGCCCGACAGGGGGCGTTGGTGAAGCTTTCTTT; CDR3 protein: CASSPTGGVGEAFF
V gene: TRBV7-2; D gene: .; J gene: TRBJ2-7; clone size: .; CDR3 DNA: TGTGCCAGCAGCTGGGGGGTAGGGGAGCAGTACTTC; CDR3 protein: CASSWGVGEQYF
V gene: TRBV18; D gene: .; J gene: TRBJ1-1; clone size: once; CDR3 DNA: TGTGCCAGCTCACCACGAGAGCCTGAAGCTTTCTTT; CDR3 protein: CASSPREPEAFF
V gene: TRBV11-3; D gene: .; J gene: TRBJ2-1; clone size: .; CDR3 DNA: TGTGCCAGCAGCTCCAGGGGAAGGAATGAGCAGTTCTTC; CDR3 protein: CASSSRGRNEQFF
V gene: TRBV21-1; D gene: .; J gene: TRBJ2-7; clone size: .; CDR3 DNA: TGTGCCAGCAGCATGTTCAGGGCCCCCTACGAGCAGTACTTC; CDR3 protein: CASSMFRAPYEQYF
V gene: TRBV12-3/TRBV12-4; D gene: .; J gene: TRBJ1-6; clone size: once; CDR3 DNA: TGTGCCAGCAACGCGTTCCTCGGGTCACCCCTCCACTTT; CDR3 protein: CASNAFLGSPLHF
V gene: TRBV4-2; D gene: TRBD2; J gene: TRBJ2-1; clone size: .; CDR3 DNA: TGTGCCAGCAGCCAAGATCCCCCTAGCGGGAGGTACAATGAGCAGTTCTTC; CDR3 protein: CASSQDPPSGRYNEQFF
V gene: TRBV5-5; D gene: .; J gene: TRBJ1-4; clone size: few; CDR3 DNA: TGTGCCAGCAGCCCGGAAGGGAGGGTTAATGAAAAACTGTTTTTT; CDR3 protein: CASSPEGRVNEKLFF
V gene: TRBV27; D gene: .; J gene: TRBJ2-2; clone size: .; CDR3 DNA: TGTGCCAGCAGGAGACTCTCGGGCACCGGGGAGCTGTTTTTT; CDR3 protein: CASRRLSGTGELFF
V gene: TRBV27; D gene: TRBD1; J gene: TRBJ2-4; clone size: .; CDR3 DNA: TGTGCCAGCAGTTCCCTGACAGGGCGGAACATTCAGTACTTC; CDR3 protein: CASSSLTGRNIQYF
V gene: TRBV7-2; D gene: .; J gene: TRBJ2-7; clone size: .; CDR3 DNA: TGTGCCAGCAGCTTAGGACTACAGTCCTACGAGCAGTACTTC; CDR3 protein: CASSLGLQSYEQYF
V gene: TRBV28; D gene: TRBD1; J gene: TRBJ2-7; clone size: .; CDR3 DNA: TGTGCCAGCAGTTTACCGGACAGGGACCGCTACGAGCAGTACTTC; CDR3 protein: CASSLPDRDRYEQYF
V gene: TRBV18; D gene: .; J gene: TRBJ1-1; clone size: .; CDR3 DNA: TGTGCCAGCTCACCAAATCAGAACACTGAAGCTTTCTTT; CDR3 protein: CASSPNQNTEAFF
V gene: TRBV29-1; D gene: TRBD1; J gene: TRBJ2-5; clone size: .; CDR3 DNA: TGCAGCGTTGAAAAGACAGGGTTTCGGAGAGGAGAGACCCAGTACTTC; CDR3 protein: CSVEKTGFRRGETQYF
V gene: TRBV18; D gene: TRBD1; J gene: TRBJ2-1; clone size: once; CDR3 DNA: TGTGCCAGCTCACCCTATACCGGGACAGGGTTCTCCGCCTACAATGAGCAGTTCTTC; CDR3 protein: CASSPYTGTGFSAYNEQFF
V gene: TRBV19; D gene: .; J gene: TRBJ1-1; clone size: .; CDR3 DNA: TGTGCCAGTAGTCTCCAGGGGAACACTGAAGCTTTCTTT; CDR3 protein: CASSLQGNTEAFF
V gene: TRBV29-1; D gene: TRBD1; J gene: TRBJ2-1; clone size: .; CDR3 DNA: TGCAGCGGTCGACAGGGTTGGCTCAATGAGCAGTTCTTC; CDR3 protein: CSGRQGWLNEQFF
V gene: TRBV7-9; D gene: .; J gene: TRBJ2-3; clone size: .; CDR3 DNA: TGTGCCAGCAGCCCTACCGGGGGGCGCCGCACAGATACGCAGTATTTT; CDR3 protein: CASSPTGGRRTDTQYF
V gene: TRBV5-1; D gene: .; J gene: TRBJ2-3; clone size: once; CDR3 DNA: TGCGCCAGCAGCTCGGGGGACAGAATCACAGATACGCAGTATTTT; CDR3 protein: CASSSGDRITDTQYF
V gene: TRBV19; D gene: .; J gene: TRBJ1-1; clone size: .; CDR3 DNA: TGTGCCAGTAGGAGAACAGGGACCAGTAACACTGAAGCTTTCTTT; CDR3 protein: CASRRTGTSNTEAFF
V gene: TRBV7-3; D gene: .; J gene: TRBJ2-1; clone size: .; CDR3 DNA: TGTGCCAGCAGCTTGGGGCAGAATGAGCAGTTCTTC; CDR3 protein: CASSLGQNEQFF
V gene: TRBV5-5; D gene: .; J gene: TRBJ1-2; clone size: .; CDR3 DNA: TGTGCCAGCAGCCCATGGGTAGGGGGAAGTAACTATGGCTACACCTTC; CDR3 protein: CASSPWVGGSNYGYTF
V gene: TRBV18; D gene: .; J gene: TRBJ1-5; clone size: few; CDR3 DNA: TGTGCCAGCTCACAGGGGGTTGGCAATCAGCCCCAGCATTTT; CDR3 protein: CASSQGVGNQPQHF
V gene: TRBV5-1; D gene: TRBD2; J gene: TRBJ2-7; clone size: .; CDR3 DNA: TGCGCCAGCAGCTTCACAGGACTAGCGGGGGGGCTCGAGCAGTACTTC; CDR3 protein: CASSFTGLAGGLEQYF
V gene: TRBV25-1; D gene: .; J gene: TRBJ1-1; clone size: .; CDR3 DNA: TGTGCCAGCACCGTTACAGGGTATGCGAACACTGAAGCTTTCTTT; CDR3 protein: CASTVTGYANTEAFF
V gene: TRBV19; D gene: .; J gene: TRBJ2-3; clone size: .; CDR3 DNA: TGTGCCAGTACCGCGGAGCATACGCAGTATTTT; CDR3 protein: CASTAEHTQYF
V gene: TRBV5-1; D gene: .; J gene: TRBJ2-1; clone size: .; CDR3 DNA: TGCGCCAGCAGCTTGTCTGAAGTTCTATACAATGAGCAGTTCTTC; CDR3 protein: CASSLSEVLYNEQFF